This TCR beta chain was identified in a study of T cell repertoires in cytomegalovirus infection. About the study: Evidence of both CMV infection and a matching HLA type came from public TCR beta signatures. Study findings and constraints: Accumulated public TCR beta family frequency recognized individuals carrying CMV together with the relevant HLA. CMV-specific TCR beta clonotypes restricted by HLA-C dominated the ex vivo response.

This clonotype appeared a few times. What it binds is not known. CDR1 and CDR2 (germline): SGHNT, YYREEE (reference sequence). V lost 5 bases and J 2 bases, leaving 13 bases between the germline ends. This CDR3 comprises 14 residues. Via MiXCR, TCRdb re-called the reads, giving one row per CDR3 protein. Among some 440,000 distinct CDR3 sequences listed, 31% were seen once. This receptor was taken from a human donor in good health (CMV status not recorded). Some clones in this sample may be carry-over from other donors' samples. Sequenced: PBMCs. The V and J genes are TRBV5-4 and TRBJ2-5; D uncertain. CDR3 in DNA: TGTGCCAGCAGTCAACTCAGTCTTCAAGAGACCCAGTACTTC. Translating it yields CASSQLSLQETQYF.